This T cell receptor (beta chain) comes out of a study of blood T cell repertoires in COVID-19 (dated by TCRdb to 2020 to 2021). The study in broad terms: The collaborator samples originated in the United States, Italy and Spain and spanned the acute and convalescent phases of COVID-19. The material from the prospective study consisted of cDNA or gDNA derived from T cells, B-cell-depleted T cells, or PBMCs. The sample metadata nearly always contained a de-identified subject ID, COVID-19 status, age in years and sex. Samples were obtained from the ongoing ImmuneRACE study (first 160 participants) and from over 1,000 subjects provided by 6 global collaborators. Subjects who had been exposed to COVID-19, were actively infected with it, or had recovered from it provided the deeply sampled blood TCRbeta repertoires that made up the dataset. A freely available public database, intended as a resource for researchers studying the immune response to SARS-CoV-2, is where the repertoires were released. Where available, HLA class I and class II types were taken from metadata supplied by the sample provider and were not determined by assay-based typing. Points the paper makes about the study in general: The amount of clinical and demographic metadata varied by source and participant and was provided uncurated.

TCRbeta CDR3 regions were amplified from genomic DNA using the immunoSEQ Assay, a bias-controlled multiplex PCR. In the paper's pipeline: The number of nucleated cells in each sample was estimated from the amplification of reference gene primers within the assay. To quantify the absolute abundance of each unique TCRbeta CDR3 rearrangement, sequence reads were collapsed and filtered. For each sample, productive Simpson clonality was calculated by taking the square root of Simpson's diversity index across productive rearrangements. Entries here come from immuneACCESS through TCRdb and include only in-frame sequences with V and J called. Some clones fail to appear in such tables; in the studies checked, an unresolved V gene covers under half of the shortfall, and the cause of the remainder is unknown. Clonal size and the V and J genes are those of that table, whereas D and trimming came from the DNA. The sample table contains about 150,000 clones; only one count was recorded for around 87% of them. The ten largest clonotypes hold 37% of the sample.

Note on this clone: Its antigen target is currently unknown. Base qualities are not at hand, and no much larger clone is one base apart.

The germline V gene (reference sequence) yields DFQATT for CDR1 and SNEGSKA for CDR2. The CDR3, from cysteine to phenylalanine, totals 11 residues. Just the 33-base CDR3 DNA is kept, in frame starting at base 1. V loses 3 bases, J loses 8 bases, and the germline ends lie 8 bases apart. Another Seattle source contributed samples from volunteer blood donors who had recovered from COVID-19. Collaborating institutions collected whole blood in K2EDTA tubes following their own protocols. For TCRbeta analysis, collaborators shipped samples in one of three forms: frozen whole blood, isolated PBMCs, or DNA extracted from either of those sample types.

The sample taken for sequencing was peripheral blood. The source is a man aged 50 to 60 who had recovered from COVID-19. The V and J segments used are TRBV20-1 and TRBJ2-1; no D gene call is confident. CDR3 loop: CSASDIYEQFF. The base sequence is TGCAGTGCTAGCGACATCTATGAGCAGTTCTTC.